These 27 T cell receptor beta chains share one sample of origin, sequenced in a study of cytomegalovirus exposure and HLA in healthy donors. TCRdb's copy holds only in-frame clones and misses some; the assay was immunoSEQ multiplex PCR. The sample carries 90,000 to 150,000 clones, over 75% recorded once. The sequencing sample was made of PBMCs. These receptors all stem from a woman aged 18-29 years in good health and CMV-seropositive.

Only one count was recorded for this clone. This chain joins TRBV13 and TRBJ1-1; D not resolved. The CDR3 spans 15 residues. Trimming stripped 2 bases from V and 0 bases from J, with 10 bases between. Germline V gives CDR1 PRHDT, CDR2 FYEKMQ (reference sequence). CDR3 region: CASSLRGFMNTEAFF. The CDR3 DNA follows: TGTGCCAGCAGCTTACGCGGCTTCATGAACACTGAAGCTTTCTTT.

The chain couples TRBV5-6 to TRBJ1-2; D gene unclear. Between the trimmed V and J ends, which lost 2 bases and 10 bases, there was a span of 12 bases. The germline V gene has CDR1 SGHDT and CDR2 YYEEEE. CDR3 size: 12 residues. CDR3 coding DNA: TGTGCCAGCAGCTTACTACATGGAGACTACACCTTC. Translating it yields CASSLLHGDYTF.

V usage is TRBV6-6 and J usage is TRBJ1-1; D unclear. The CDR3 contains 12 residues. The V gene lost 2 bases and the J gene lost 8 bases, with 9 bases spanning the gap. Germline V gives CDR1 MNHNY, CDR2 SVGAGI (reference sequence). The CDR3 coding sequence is TGTGCCAGCAGTTACGCGCGTAACGAAGCTTTCTTT. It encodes CASSYARNEAFF.

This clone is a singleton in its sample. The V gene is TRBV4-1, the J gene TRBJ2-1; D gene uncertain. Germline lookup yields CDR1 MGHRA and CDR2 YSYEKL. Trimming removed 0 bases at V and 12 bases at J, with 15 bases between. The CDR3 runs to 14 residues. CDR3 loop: CASSQEWRNSGQFF. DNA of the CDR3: TGCGCCAGCAGCCAAGAATGGCGAAATTCGGGGCAGTTCTTC.

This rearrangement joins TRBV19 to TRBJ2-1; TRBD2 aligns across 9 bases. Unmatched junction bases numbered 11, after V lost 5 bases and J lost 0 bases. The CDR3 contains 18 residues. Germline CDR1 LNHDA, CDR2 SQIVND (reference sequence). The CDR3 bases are TGTGCCAGTAGTCCGAACCTAGCGGGACAGAGCTCCTACAATGAGCAGTTCTTC. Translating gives CASSPNLAGQSSYNEQFF.

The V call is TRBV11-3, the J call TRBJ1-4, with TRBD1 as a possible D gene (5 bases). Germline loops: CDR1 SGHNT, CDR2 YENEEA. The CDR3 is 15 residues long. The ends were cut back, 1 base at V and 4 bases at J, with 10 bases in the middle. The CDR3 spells CASSLGQGLNEKLFF. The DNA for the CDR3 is TGTGCCAGCAGCTTAGGCCAGGGCCTTAATGAAAAACTGTTTTTT.

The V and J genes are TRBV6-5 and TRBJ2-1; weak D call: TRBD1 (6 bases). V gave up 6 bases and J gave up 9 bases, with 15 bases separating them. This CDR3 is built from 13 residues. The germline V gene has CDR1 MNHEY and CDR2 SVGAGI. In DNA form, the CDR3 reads TGTGCCAGCAGCCGTGGACAGATGGGTGAGCAGTTCTTC. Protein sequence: CASSRGQMGEQFF.

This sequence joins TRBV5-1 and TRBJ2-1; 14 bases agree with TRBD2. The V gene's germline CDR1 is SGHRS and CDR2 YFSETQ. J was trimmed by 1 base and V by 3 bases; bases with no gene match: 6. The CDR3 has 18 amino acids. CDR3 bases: TGCGCCAGCAGCTCTAGGACTAGCGGGAGGTCGTCCTACAATGAGCAGTTCTTC. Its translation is CASSSRTSGRSSYNEQFF. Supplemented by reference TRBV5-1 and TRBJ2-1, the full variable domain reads KAGVTQTPRYLIKTRGQQVTLSCSPISGHRSVSWYQQTPGQGLQFLFEYFSETQRNKGNFPGRFSGRQFSNSRSEMNVSTLELGDSALYLCASSSRTSGRSSYNEQFFGPGTRLTVL.

This CDR3 reads CASSWIATGELFF. CDR3 DNA: TGTGCCAGCAGCTGGATAGCGACCGGGGAGCTGTTTTTT. V usage is TRBV5-4 and J usage is TRBJ2-2; D might be TRBD2 (5 bases). V shed 3 bases and J shed 5 bases, with 8 bases lying between them. The CDR3 has 13 residues. From germline, CDR1 is SGHNT and CDR2 YYREEE (reference sequence).

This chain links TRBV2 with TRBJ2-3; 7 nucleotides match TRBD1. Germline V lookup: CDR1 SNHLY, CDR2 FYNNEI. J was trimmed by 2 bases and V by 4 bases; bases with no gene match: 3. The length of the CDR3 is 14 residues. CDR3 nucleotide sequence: TGTGCCAGCAGTGTACAGGGGTTCACAGATACGCAGTATTTT. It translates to CASSVQGFTDTQYF.

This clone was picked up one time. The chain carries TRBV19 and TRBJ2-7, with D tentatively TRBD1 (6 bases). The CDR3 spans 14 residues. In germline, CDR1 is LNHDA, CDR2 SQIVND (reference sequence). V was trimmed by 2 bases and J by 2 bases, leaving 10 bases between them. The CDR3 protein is CASSIQGDTYEQYF. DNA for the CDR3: TGTGCCAGTAGTATACAAGGGGACACCTACGAGCAGTACTTC.

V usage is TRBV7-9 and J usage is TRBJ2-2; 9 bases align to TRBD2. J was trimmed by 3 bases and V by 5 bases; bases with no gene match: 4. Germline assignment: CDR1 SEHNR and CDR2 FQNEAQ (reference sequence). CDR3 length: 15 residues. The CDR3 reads CASSRLAADTGELFF. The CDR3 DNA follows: TGTGCCAGCAGCCGACTAGCGGCTGACACCGGGGAGCTGTTTTTT.

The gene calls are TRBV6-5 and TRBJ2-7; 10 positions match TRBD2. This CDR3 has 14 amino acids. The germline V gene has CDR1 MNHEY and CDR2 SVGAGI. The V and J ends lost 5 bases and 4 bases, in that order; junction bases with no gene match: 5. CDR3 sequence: CASSVLAGTYEQYF. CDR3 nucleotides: TGTGCCAGCAGTGTACTAGCGGGGACGTACGAGCAGTACTTC.

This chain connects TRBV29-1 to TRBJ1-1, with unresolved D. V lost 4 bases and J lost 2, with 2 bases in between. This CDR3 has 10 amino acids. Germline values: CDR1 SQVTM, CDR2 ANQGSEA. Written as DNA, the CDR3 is TGCAGCGTTGCAAACACTGAAGCTTTCTTT. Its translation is CSVANTEAFF.

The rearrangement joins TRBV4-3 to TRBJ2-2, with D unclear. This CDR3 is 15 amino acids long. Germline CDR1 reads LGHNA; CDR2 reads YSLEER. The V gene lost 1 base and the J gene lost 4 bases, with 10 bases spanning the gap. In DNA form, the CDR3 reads TGCGCCAGCAGCCAAGTGAGCGAGAGCACCGGGGAGCTGTTTTTT. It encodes CASSQVSESTGELFF.

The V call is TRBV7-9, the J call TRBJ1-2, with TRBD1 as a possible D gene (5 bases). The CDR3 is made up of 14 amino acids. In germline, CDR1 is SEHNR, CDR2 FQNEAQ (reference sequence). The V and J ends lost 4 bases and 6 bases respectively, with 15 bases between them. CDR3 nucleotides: TGTGCCAGCAGCTCTAGCGGCCAGGGTCATGGCTACACCTTC. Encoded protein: CASSSSGQGHGYTF.

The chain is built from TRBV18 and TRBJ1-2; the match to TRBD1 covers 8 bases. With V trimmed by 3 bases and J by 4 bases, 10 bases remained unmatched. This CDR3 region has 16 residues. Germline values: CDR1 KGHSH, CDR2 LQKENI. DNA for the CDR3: TGTGCCAGCTCACCGGCGACAGGGGCCGTCCTCTATGGCTACACCTTC. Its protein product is CASSPATGAVLYGYTF.

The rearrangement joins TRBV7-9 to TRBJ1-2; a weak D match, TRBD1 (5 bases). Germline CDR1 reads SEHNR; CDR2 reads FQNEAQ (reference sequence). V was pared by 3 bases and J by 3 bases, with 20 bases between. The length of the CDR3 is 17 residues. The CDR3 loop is CASSFQSLWDFDYGYTF. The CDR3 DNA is TGTGCCAGCAGCTTCCAAAGCCTCTGGGACTTTGACTATGGCTACACCTTC.

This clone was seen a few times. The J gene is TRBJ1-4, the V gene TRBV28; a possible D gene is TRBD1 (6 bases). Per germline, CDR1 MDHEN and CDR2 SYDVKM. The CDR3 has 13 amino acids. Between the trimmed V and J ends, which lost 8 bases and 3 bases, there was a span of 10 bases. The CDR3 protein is CASGGAANEKLFF. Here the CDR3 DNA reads TGTGCCAGCGGGGGCGCGGCTAATGAAAAACTGTTTTTT.

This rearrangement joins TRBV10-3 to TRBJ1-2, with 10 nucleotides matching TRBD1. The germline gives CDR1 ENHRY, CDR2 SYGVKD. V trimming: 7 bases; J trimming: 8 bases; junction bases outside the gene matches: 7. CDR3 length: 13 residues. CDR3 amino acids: CAITAGTGEGYTF. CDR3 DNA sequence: TGTGCCATCACCGCCGGGACAGGGGAAGGCTACACCTTC.

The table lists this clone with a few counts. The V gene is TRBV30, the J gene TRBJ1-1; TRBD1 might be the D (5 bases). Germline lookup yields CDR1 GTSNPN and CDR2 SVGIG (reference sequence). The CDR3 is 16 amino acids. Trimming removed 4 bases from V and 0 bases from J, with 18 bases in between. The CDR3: CAWTHRWTRMNTEAFF. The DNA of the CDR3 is TGTGCCTGGACCCATAGGTGGACAAGAATGAACACTGAAGCTTTCTTT.

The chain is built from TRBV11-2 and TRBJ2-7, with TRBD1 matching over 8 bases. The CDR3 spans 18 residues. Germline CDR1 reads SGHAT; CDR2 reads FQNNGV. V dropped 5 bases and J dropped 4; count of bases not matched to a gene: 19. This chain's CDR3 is CASSLILTQGARGYEQYF. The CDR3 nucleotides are TGTGCCAGCAGCCTTATCCTCACGCAGGGGGCGCGTGGGTACGAGCAGTACTTC.

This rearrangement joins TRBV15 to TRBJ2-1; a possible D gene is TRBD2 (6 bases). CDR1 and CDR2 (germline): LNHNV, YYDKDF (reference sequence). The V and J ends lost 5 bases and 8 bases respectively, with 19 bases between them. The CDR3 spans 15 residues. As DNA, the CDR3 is TGTGCCACCAGCGTCAACTACGGGGGTGCCTATGAGCAGTTCTTC. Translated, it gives CATSVNYGGAYEQFF.

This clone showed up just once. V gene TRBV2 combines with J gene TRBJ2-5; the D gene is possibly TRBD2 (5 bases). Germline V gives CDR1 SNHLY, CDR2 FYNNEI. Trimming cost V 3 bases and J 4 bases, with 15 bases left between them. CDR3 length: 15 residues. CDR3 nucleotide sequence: TGTGCCAGCAGTGATTACCGGGGAACGGCAGAGACCCAGTACTTC. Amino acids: CASSDYRGTAETQYF.

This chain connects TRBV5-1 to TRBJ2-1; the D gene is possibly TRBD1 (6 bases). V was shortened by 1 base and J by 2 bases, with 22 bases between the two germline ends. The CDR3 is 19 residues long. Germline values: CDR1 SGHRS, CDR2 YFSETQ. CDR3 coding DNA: TGCGCCAGCAGCTTGTCCGTTGCGCAGGGGATCGATGCCTACAATGAGCAGTTCTTC. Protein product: CASSLSVAQGIDAYNEQFF.

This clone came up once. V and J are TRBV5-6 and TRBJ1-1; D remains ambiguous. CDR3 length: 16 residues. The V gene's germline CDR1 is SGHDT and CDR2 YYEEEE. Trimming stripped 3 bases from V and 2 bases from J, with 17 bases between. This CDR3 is CASSSFSLQINTEAFF. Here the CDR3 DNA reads TGTGCCAGCAGCTCCTTCTCTCTACAGATTAACACTGAAGCTTTCTTT.

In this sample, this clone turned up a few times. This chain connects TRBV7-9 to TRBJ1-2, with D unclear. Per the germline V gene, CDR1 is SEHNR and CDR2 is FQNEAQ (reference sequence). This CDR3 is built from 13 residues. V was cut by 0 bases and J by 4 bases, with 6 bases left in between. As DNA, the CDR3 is TGTGCCAGCAGCTTAGCAGGGAGCTATGGCTACACCTTC. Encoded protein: CASSLAGSYGYTF.